One sample yielded the 25 T cell receptor beta chains listed below, sequenced in a study of a mutant IDH1 vaccine in newly diagnosed glioma. Antigens of these TCRs are unknown. Only in-frame clones appear in the TCRdb table, and some are missing; sequencing was by immunoSEQ multiplex PCR. This repertoire shows approximately 50,000 clones, less than 90% found once; its top ten account for 3% to 4%. Time point in this sample: week 47, end of study. A 20-mer mutant IDH1 peptide at 300 ug was injected subcutaneously with topical imiquimod. The sequenced sample was PBMCs, obtained from a glioma patient whose treatment included an IDH1 peptide vaccine. The receptors shown here come from a woman aged 45-65 years with glioma.

The chain is built from TRBV21-1 and TRBJ2-5; the tabulated D call, TRBD1, remains unverified against the DNA. TRBV21-1 is noted as a pseudogene. The CDR3 loop spans 15 amino acids. CDR3 in amino acids: CASSKGIGGQETQYF. The CDR3 DNA sequence: TGTGCCAGCAGCAAAGGTATAGGGGGTCAAGAGACCCAGTACTTC.

This clone appeared once. The chain combines TRBV27 with TRBJ1-2; D is perhaps TRBD1 (5 bases). V was cut by 6 bases and J by 9 bases, with 20 bases left in between. The CDR3 length is 14 residues. The germline V gene has CDR1 MNHEY and CDR2 SMNVEV (reference sequence). The CDR3 is CASSTGSSLQSYTF. In DNA, the CDR3 is TGTGCCAGCAGCACAGGCTCATCCCTTCAAAGCTACACCTTC.

V is TRBV19 and J is TRBJ1-1; 7 bases match TRBD1. The CDR3 totals 14 residues. V shed 5 bases, J shed 2 bases, and the junction held 5 bases outside the gene matches. CDR1 is LNHDA and CDR2 is SQIVND in the germline V gene (reference sequence). In DNA, the CDR3 is TGTGCCAGTAGTCAAGGGGGCATAAACACTGAAGCTTTCTTT. Protein sequence: CASSQGGINTEAFF. Full variable domain (rest looked up from reference TRBV19 and TRBJ1-1): DGGITQSPKYLFRKEGQNVTLSCEQNLNHDAMYWYRQDPGQGLRLIYYSQIVNDFQKGDIAEGYSVSREKKESFPLTVTSAQKNPTAFYLCASSQGGINTEAFFGQGTRLTVV.

The V call is TRBV7-2, the J call TRBJ2-7; 9 bases are a match to TRBD2. In germline, CDR1 is SGHTA, CDR2 FQGNSA. The CDR3 covers 15 residues. The ends lost 6 bases at V and 3 bases at J; junction bases unmatched: 9. Written as DNA, the CDR3 is TGTGCCAGCAGTTCCGAGGCGGGGGGGCTCTACGAGCAGTACTTC. Encoded protein: CASSSEAGGLYEQYF.

The chain employs TRBV2 and TRBJ1-2, with D perhaps TRBD1 (6 bases). The CDR3 is 14 amino acids. The ends were cut back, 1 base at V and 6 bases at J, with 12 bases in the middle. From germline, CDR1 is SNHLY and CDR2 FYNNEI. CDR3 loop: CASSEESGADGYTF. The CDR3 bases are TGTGCCAGCAGTGAAGAATCGGGGGCGGATGGCTACACCTTC.

The gene calls are TRBV19 and TRBJ1-5; D gene ambiguous. The V gene lost 5 bases and the J gene lost 4 bases, with 9 bases spanning the gap. Germline assignment: CDR1 LNHDA and CDR2 SQIVND (reference sequence). The CDR3 consists of 13 residues. The CDR3 is CASSPAVNQPQHF. The CDR3 DNA is TGTGCCAGTAGTCCCGCAGTGAATCAGCCCCAGCATTTT.

The rearrangement links TRBV29-1 to TRBJ2-7; 10 nucleotides agree with TRBD1. V gave up 1 base and J gave up 6 bases; unmatched junction bases: 6. The CDR3 is made up of 14 amino acids. Germline assignment: CDR1 SQVTM and CDR2 ANQGSEA. The CDR3 protein is CSVEGGTGASEQYF. In DNA, the CDR3 is TGCAGCGTTGAAGGGGGGACAGGGGCGTCCGAGCAGTACTTC.

This clone was seen a handful of times. V usage is TRBV10-2 and J usage is TRBJ1-3; no firm D call. CDR3 length equals 13 residues. Germline assignment: CDR1 WSHSY and CDR2 SAAADI. V shed 6 bases and J shed 4 bases, with 10 bases lying between them. CDR3 coding DNA: TGCGCCAGCAGCTTTATGCTCGGAAACACCATATATTTT. As protein: CASSFMLGNTIYF.

This clone was detected only a few times. The genes are TRBV18 and TRBJ1-1; a possible D gene is TRBD1 (5 bases). V shed 5 bases and J shed 10 bases, with 17 bases lying between them. CDR1 and CDR2 from the germline V gene are KGHSH and LQKENI. The CDR3 contains 13 residues. CDR3 sequence reads: CASSSQGLGGAFF. As DNA, the CDR3 is TGTGCCAGCTCATCTCAGGGTCTAGGCGGAGCTTTCTTT.

This sequence joins TRBV28 and TRBJ1-5; 9 bases fit TRBD1. The CDR3 totals 16 residues. With 3 bases clipped from V and 5 bases from J, the junction kept 8 bases outside the gene matches. CDR1 is MDHEN and CDR2 is SYDVKM in the germline V gene. This chain's CDR3 is CASSFSGQGIYQPQHF. The CDR3 region has the DNA TGTGCCAGCAGTTTCTCCGGACAGGGGATTTATCAGCCCCAGCATTTT.

The chain carries TRBV19 and TRBJ1-5; D is ambiguous. There are 12 residues in the CDR3. Germline lookup yields CDR1 LNHDA and CDR2 SQIVND (reference sequence). V was shortened by 7 bases and J by 4 bases, with 8 bases between the two germline ends. This chain's CDR3 is CASKGGNQPQHF. The DNA of the CDR3 is TGTGCCAGTAAGGGAGGGAATCAGCCCCAGCATTTT. The entire variable domain, with the rest obtained from reference TRBV19 and TRBJ1-5, is as follows: DGGITQSPKYLFRKEGQNVTLSCEQNLNHDAMYWYRQDPGQGLRLIYYSQIVNDFQKGDIAEGYSVSREKKESFPLTVTSAQKNPTAFYLCASKGGNQPQHFGDGTRLSIL.

The chain employs TRBV5-6 and TRBJ2-3, with D unresolved. V lost 0 bases, J lost 6 bases, and 11 bases lay in between. The CDR3 spans 14 residues. Looked up from germline, CDR1 is SGHDT and CDR2 is YYEEEE. CDR3 sequence (DNA): TGTGCCAGCAGCTTGGTTCCGGGTCGTGATACGCAGTATTTT. The encoded protein is CASSLVPGRDTQYF.

The rearrangement joins TRBV19 to TRBJ1-3; no clear D gene. V was pared by 9 bases and J by 0 bases, with 18 bases between. The CDR3 has 16 residues. Germline CDR1 LNHDA, CDR2 SQIVND (reference sequence). The CDR3 sequence: CASSAGRAISGNTIYF. Here the CDR3 DNA reads TGTGCCAGCTCGGCGGGGAGGGCGATCTCTGGAAACACCATATATTTT.

This clone was picked up one time. The chain joins TRBV5-4 to TRBJ2-1; perhaps TRBD1 as D (5 bases). V was pared by 4 bases and J by 6 bases, with 23 bases between. The germline V gene encodes CDR1 SGHNT and CDR2 YYREEE (reference sequence). The CDR3 loop spans 17 amino acids. The DNA for the CDR3 is TGTGCCAGCAGCGCCTTATATGGGCAGAAAGGGGTCAATGAGCAGTTCTTC. The encoded protein is CASSALYGQKGVNEQFF.

The V call is TRBV5-1, the J call TRBJ2-1, with 10 bases identical to TRBD2. The germline V gene has CDR1 SGHRS and CDR2 YFSETQ. Trimming took 5 bases from V and 4 from J; bases not matched to a gene: 3. There are 14 residues in the CDR3. The CDR3 nucleotides are TGCGCCAGCAGGTTAGCGGGGGGATACAATGAGCAGTTCTTC. It translates to CASRLAGGYNEQFF.

The CDR3 region is CASSLRGERQYF. The DNA for the CDR3 is TGCGCCAGCAGCTTGAGGGGGGAGCGTCAGTACTTC. V usage is TRBV5-1 and J usage is TRBJ2-7; either TRBD1 or TRBD2 may fit D (6 bases each). The CDR3 has 12 residues. Germline V gene data show CDR1 as SGHRS and CDR2 as YFSETQ. V dropped 1 base and J dropped 10 bases, with 12 bases sitting between them.

V usage is TRBV7-2 and J usage is TRBJ1-2, with 8 nucleotides matching TRBD1. V dropped 4 bases and J dropped 8; count of bases not matched to a gene: 6. Germline assignment: CDR1 SGHTA and CDR2 FQGNSA. The CDR3 consists of 13 residues. Here the CDR3 DNA reads TGTGCCAGCAGCTCCGGACAGGGAATGGGCTACACCTTC. The encoded protein is CASSSGQGMGYTF.

This chain links TRBV6-6 with TRBJ2-7; a possible D gene is TRBD1 (6 bases). The V end lost 2 bases, the J end lost 9 bases, and 20 bases lay between the germline ends. The germline V gene encodes CDR1 MNHNY and CDR2 SVGAGI (reference sequence). This CDR3 region has 15 residues. DNA for the CDR3: TGTGCCAGCAGTTACAGAGGACAGCAAGACGCTAGGCAGTACTTC. Amino acids: CASSYRGQQDARQYF.

The chain has TRBV4-2 and TRBJ1-1; 8 nucleotides match TRBD1. This CDR3 comprises 14 residues. Trimming cost V 6 bases and J 5 bases; bases outside gene matches: 8. Germline loops: CDR1 LGHNA, CDR2 YNFKEQ. The CDR3 nucleotides are TGTGCCAGCAGTCCCTCTGACAGGGGAACTGAAGCTTTCTTT. It is translated as CASSPSDRGTEAFF.

The CDR3 DNA reads as TGCGCCAGCAGCCAAGATCTTCGGCAGGGGGCATGGAATGAGCAGTTCTTC. This encodes CASSQDLRQGAWNEQFF. The gene calls are TRBV4-3 and TRBJ2-1; 8 bases agree with TRBD1. The CDR3 has 17 amino acids. V was pared by 0 bases and J by 7 bases, with 11 bases of the junction left unmatched. CDR1 and CDR2 from the germline V gene are LGHNA and YSLEER.

The gene calls are TRBV7-3 and TRBJ2-1; 7 bases are shared with TRBD2. The germline gives CDR1 SGHTA, CDR2 FQGTGA. Germline trimming cut 3 bases from V and 9 bases from J; bases unmatched to any gene: 5. The CDR3 totals 13 residues. The CDR3 loop is CASSLVIAGEQFF. The CDR3 DNA is TGTGCCAGCAGCTTGGTTATAGCGGGTGAGCAGTTCTTC.

The chain recombines TRBV18 with TRBJ1-6; D gene unclear. The ends were cut back, 4 bases at V and 5 bases at J, with 12 bases in the middle. Germline lookup yields CDR1 KGHSH and CDR2 LQKENI. This CDR3 has 15 residues. CDR3 region: CASSLTTADNSPLHF. DNA of the CDR3: TGTGCCAGCTCACTCACGACTGCCGATAATTCACCCCTCCACTTT.

The chain employs TRBV2 and TRBJ1-1; D not certain. V was pared by 2 bases and J by 6 bases, with 7 bases between. Germline CDR1 SNHLY, CDR2 FYNNEI. CDR3 length: 12 amino acids. The CDR3, as DNA: TGTGCCAGCAGTGAACGAACTGCTGAAGCTTTCTTT. Protein sequence: CASSERTAEAFF.

The chain has TRBV9 and TRBJ2-2; weak D call: TRBD2 (7 bases). Germline V gene sequence: CDR1 SGDLS, CDR2 YYNGEE. Trimming took off 2 bases at V and 4 bases at J, with 12 bases between the two ends. There are 15 residues in the CDR3. The CDR3 coding sequence is TGTGCCAGCAGCGTGGGGGGGGCGGGCACCGGGGAGCTGTTTTTT. Amino acids: CASSVGGAGTGELFF.

The chain links TRBV7-2 to TRBJ1-1; D may be TRBD1 (5 bases). Germline V gene lookup returns CDR1 SGHTA and CDR2 FQGNSA. The length of the CDR3 is 14 residues. V was cut by 4 bases and J by 5 bases, with 14 bases left in between. The CDR3 sequence: CASSSVSGGTEAFF. Here the CDR3 DNA reads TGTGCCAGCAGCTCCGTCAGCGGGGGTACTGAAGCTTTCTTT.